This paragraph covers one T cell receptor beta chain sequence. Its antigen is still unknown. The lymph nodes were axillary draining lymph nodes from breast cancer patients. TCRdb reanalysed the multiplex PCR reads using MiXCR and keeps one entry per CDR3 protein. The sample includes approximately 210,000 distinct CDR3 sequences, less than 35% seen only once; the top ten take approximately 3.6%. This CDR3 region has 15 residues. Germline CDR1 is GTSNPN and CDR2 is SVGIG (reference sequence). V was pared by 2 bases and J by 4 bases, with 15 bases between. This sample was included in a study of breast tumors, draining lymph nodes, adjacent tissues. Study-level points and caveats: Tumors had less TCR diversity than lymph nodes, more than nontumor tissue. Compared with basal-like, luminal-like tumors shared significantly more repertoire with nontumor tissue. The lymph node origin of tumor T cells was framed as consistent with a hypothesis, not demonstrated.

This clonotype was obtained from a female donor with breast cancer. Some clones in this sample may be carry-over from other donors' samples. The chain combines TRBV30 with TRBJ1-3; TRBD1 is a possible D gene (6 bases). What was sequenced was axillary lymph node tissue. The CDR3 nucleotides are TGTGCCTGGAGTAGAGGGGGAGCTCTGGGAAACACCATATATTTT. It translates to CAWSRGGALGNTIYF.